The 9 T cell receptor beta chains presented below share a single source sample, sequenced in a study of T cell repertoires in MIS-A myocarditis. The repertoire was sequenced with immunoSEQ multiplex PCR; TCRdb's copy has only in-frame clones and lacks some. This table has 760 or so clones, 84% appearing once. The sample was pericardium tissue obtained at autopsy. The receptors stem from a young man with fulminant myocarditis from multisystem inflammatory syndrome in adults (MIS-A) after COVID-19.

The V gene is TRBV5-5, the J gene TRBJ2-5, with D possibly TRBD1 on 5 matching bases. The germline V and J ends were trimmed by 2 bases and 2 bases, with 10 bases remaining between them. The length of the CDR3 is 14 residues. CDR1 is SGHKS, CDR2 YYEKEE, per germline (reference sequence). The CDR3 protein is CASSLSHRQETQYF. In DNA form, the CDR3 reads TGTGCCAGCAGCTTATCCCACAGGCAAGAGACCCAGTACTTC.

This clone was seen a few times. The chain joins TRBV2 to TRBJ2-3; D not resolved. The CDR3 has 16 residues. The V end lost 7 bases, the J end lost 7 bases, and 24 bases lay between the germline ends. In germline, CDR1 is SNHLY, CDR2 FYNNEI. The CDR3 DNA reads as TGTGCCAGCAATACCCCGGGCCTCGGGCCTATGAATACGCAGTATTTT. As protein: CASNTPGLGPMNTQYF.

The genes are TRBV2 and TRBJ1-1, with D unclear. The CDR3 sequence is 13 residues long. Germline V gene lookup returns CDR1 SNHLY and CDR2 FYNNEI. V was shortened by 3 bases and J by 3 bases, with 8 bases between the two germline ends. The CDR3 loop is CASSDPGDTEAFF. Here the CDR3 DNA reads TGTGCCAGCAGTGACCCCGGGGACACTGAAGCTTTCTTT.

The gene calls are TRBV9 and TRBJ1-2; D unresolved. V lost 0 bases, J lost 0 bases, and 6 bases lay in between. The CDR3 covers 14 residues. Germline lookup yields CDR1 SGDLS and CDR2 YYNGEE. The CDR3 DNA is TGTGCCAGCAGCGTAGTCGACGCTAACTATGGCTACACCTTC. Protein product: CASSVVDANYGYTF.

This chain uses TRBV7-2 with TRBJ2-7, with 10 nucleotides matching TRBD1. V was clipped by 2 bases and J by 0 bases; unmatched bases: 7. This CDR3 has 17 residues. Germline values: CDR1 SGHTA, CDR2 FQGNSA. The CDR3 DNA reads TGTGCCAGCAGCTTACACGGGACAGGGGCGACCTCCTACGAGCAGTACTTC. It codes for CASSLHGTGATSYEQYF.

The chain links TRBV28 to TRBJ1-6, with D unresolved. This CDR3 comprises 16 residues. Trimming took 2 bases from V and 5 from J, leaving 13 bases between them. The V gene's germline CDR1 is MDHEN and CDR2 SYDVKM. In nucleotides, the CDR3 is TGTGCCAGCAGTTTACTGGGCGGACTTAATAATTCACCCCTCCACTTT. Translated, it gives CASSLLGGLNNSPLHF.

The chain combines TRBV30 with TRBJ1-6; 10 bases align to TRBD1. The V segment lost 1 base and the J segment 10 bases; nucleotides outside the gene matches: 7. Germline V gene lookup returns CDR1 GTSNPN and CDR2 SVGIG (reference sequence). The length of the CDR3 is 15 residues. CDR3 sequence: CAWSGSGQGGSPLHF. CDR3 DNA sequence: TGTGCCTGGAGTGGTAGTGGACAGGGGGGATCACCCCTCCACTTT. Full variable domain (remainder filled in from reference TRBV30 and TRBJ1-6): SQTIHQWPATLVQPVGSPLSLECTVEGTSNPNLYWYRQAAGRGLQLLFYSVGIGQISSEVPQNLSASRPQDRQFILSSKKLLLSDSGFYLCAWSGSGQGGSPLHFGNGTRLTVT.

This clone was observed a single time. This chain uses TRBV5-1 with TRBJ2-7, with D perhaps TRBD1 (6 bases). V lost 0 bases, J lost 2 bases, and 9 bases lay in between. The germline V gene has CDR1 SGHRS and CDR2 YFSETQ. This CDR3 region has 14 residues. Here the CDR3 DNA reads TGCGCCAGCAGCTTGGACAGGGATCCCTACGAGCAGTACTTC. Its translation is CASSLDRDPYEQYF.

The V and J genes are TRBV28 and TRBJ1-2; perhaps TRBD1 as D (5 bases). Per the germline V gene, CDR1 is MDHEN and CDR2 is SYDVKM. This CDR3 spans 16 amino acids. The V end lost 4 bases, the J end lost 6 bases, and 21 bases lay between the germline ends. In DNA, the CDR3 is TGTGCCAGCAGTTCGGCCCTCGGACACCGGGTCCATGGCTACACCTTC. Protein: CASSSALGHRVHGYTF.